These T cell receptor beta chains were read from a single sample in a study of blood T cell repertoires in COVID-19. Assay: immunoSEQ multiplex PCR; the TCRdb copy retains only in-frame clones and omits some. The table has 200,000 to 300,000 clones, 84% seen once; the top ten hold 4% to 4.5%. The sequenced sample was peripheral blood. The origin of the receptors is a man aged 50 to 60 with acute or convalescent COVID-19. Both conserved end residues are part of each CDR3. Clone size is shown for a subset of rows, as once, few, many or a class of expanded clone.

clone_size: .
v_call: TRBV3-1/TRBV3-2
j_call: TRBJ2-5
cdr3_aa: CASSQEWGGGQETQYF

clone_size: once
v_call: TRBV24-1
j_call: TRBJ2-7
cdr3_aa: CATSDLGTGGRYEQYF

clone_size: .
v_call: TRBV7-9
j_call: TRBJ2-6
cdr3_aa: CASGGSPGANVLTF

clone_size: few
v_call: TRBV12-3/TRBV12-4
j_call: TRBJ1-3
cdr3_aa: CASSPQGNTIYF

clone_size: .
v_call: TRBV7-3
j_call: TRBJ1-1
cdr3_aa: CASSLVGGGYTEAFF

clone_size: .
v_call: TRBV30
j_call: TRBJ2-3
cdr3_aa: CAWSLVGVTDTQYF

clone_size: once
v_call: TRBV19
j_call: TRBJ2-7
cdr3_aa: CASSPGAGAYEQYF

clone_size: .
v_call: TRBV6-5
j_call: TRBJ1-1
cdr3_aa: CASSYSGTGAEAFF

clone_size: few
v_call: TRBV5-4
j_call: TRBJ1-2
cdr3_aa: CASSPHLRGTGGYTF

clone_size: .
v_call: TRBV4-1
j_call: TRBJ1-5
cdr3_aa: CASSRQEFGNQPQHF

clone_size: once
v_call: TRBV18
j_call: TRBJ2-7
cdr3_aa: CASSSQGSSYEQYF

clone_size: .
v_call: TRBV4-1
j_call: TRBJ1-2
cdr3_aa: CASSQGSGRRYGYTF

clone_size: .
v_call: TRBV28
j_call: TRBJ2-6
cdr3_aa: CASGLAGGGANVLTF

clone_size: .
v_call: TRBV10-1
j_call: TRBJ1-1
cdr3_aa: CASRPEPGGRAFF